One T cell receptor beta chain is described in this entry. The antigen remains unidentified. There are 16 residues in the CDR3. V lost 5 bases, J lost 2 bases, and 16 bases lay in between. Per germline, CDR1 LNHDA and CDR2 SQIVND (reference sequence). The data are from a study of beta chain features in type 1 diabetes. Study information: Healthy donors and patients had similar age, gender and cell yields.

Study outcomes and limitations: Shorter TCRB CDR3s, moderately but significantly so, were found in Type 1 diabetes patients in all four CD4+ subsets.

TCRB transcripts that were expressed got sequenced, as all of the isolated RNA had been reverse transcribed. Assay: immunoSEQ multiplex PCR; the TCRdb copy retains only in-frame clones and omits some. The sample records 450,000 to 550,000 clones, approximately 28% being singletons. The TCR comes from a man aged 18 to 30 in good health. The specimen was naive CD4+ T cells from blood. The genes are TRBV19 and TRBJ1-5; D is undetermined. The chain's CDR3 is CASSSPRDSGNQPQHF. CDR3 coding DNA: TGTGCCAGTAGTTCCCCCCGGGATTCAGGCAATCAGCCCCAGCATTTT.